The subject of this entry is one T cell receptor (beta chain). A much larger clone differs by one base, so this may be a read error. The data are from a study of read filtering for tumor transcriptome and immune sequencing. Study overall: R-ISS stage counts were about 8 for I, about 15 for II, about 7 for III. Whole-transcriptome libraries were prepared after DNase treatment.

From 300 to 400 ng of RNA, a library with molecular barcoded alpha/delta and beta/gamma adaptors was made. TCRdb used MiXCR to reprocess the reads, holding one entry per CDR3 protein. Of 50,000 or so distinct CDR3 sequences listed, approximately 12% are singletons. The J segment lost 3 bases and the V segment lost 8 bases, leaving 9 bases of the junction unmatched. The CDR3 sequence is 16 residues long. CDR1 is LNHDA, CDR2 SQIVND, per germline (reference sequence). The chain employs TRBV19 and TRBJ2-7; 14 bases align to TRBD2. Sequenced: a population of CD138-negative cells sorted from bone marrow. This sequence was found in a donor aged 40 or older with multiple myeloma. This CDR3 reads CASGSRTSGRIYEQYF. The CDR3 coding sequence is TGTGCCAGTGGCTCGAGGACTAGCGGGAGGATCTACGAGCAGTACTTC.